The following is a TCR beta chain sequence with its context. This clone has a single count. The clone's antigen remains unknown. Per-base qualities were not stored, and no clone one base away is much larger. The library was generated by the immunoSEQ multiplex PCR assay. Per the original workflow: A statistical classification framework was built for diagnosing cytomegalovirus status from the catalog of TCR beta chain sequences. Sourced from immuneACCESS, this table was stored by TCRdb with only in-frame sequences that have V and J called. A share of the clones is absent; for the studies checked, an unresolved V gene accounts for under half, and the remainder has no known explanation. That table is the source of V, J and clone size, and D and trimming were worked out from the DNA. For this sample there are tens of thousands of clones; approximately 96% appear just once. Jointly, the top ten make up more than 2% of the sample.

Taken from cysteine to phenylalanine, the CDR3 has 13 residues. The read is trimmed to its CDR3 DNA, 39 bases read in frame from base 1. From the germline V gene (reference sequence), CDR1 is GTSNPN and CDR2 is SVGIG. V was cut back by 2 bases and J by 2 bases, leaving a gap of 9 bases between them. These data come from a study of cytomegalovirus exposure and HLA in healthy donors (dated by TCRdb to about 2017). The study in broad terms: A later analysis indicated that the 90 to 150 validation repertoires were generated on the platform also employed for the approximately 690 repertoires of the first cohort. The study was designed to test whether signatures of past pathogen exposure could be identified by cataloging public T cell receptors. Along with the roughly 700-subject first cohort, a separate validation cohort of over a hundred different subjects was used. To predict cytomegalovirus infection status, the study combined high-throughput TCR immunosequencing, statistical association of individual TCRs with disease status, and machine learning.

General study outcomes and caveats: The study listed approximately 150 TCR beta chains as associated with cytomegalovirus. A later analysis found that TCRs clustered in the first cohort also tended to co-occur in the 100 to 150 validation repertoires, with 94% of cluster scores above 0. Across donors, most TCR sequences were observed very rarely, whereas some public TCRs were present in many individuals. Three of the identified cytomegalovirus-associated TCR beta chains were confirmed in vitro to be specific for cytomegalovirus antigens. A later analysis lacked HLA typing for the validation cohort, so it scored co-occurrence in that cohort across all 130 or so repertoires. The classifier was reported to diagnose cytomegalovirus status with high specificity and sensitivity in both the original cohort and the validation cohort. The authors suggested that the approach could potentially be generalized to other disease states and immunological phenotypes.

Separate from the roughly 630-subject first cohort, the validation cohort of 120 subjects was the group to which the donors belonged. The receptor comes from a man aged 18 to 35 in good health and CMV-seronegative. This chain joins TRBV30 to TRBJ1-1, with the D gene not clear enough to name. Sequences were obtained from PBMCs. The sequenced DNA: TGTGCCTGGAGTCTACAGATAAACACTGAAGCTTTCTTT. This translates into CAWSLQINTEAFF.